Listed below are T cell receptor beta chains from one sample, sequenced in a study of T cell responses to AZD1222 COVID-19 vaccine. Profiled with immunoSEQ multiplex PCR; TCRdb holds only in-frame clones, not every one. The sample has 140,000 to 150,000 clones, approximately 90% seen once. Here the sequenced sample was peripheral blood, taken 28 days after the second AZD1222 dose. These receptors were taken from an adult who received the AZD1222 COVID-19 vaccine. Both conserved end residues are part of each CDR3. The order of the fields is D gene, J gene, V gene, clone size, CDR3 protein, CDR3 DNA. The D gene is left open where the match is weak. The size entry is marked missing in some rows and otherwise reads once, few, many or a size class.

.,TRBJ2-3,TRBV11-3,.,CASSAHGPDTQYF,TGTGCCAGCAGCGCCCACGGTCCAGATACGCAGTATTTT
.,TRBJ1-1,TRBV7-8,once,CASSPGAEAFF,TGTGCCAGCAGCCCGGGGGCCGAAGCTTTCTTT
.,TRBJ1-1,TRBV6-5,.,CASSRQMNTEAFF,TGTGCCAGCAGTAGACAGATGAACACTGAAGCTTTCTTT
.,TRBJ1-5,TRBV3-1/TRBV3-2,.,CASSQDWSSNQPQHF,TGTGCCAGCAGCCAAGATTGGTCTAGCAATCAGCCCCAGCATTTT
TRBD2,TRBJ2-1,TRBV7-8,.,CASSIGTSGESSYNEQFF,TGTGCCAGCAGCATAGGGACTAGCGGGGAAAGCTCCTACAATGAGCAGTTCTTC
TRBD1,TRBJ2-5,TRBV7-9,.,CASSPMGQGGKTQYF,TGTGCCAGCAGCCCAATGGGACAGGGCGGAAAGACCCAGTACTTC
.,TRBJ2-2,TRBV7-9,.,CAKIKAGPRPGELFF,TGTGCCAAGATTAAGGCAGGGCCAAGACCCGGGGAGCTGTTTTTT
.,TRBJ2-7,TRBV6-5,.,CASSLDRYEQYF,TGTGCCAGCAGCCTCGACAGGTACGAGCAGTACTTC
.,TRBJ1-5,TRBV4-1,.,CASSQDLRAGSNQPQHF,TGCGCCAGCAGCCAAGATTTAAGGGCTGGAAGCAATCAGCCCCAGCATTTT
TRBD1,TRBJ2-5,TRBV24-1,once,CATSDSGGAGETQYF,TGTGCCACCAGTGACTCAGGGGGCGCGGGGGAGACCCAGTACTTC
TRBD1,TRBJ2-7,TRBV7-8,once,CASSPNRGGVYEQYF,TGTGCCAGCAGCCCAAACAGGGGTGGCGTCTACGAGCAGTACTTC
.,TRBJ2-2,TRBV6-2/TRBV6-3,.,CASSYSGLNTGELFF,TGTGCCAGCAGTTACTCAGGACTGAACACCGGGGAGCTGTTTTTT
.,TRBJ2-3,TRBV5-6,.,CASSLVFGGLTSTDTQYF,TGTGCCAGCAGCTTGGTTTTTGGCGGGCTTACTAGCACAGATACGCAGTATTTT
TRBD1,TRBJ1-1,TRBV20-1,.,CSASKAQGVEAFF,TGCAGTGCTAGTAAAGCACAGGGGGTTGAAGCTTTCTTT
.,TRBJ1-1,TRBV3-1/TRBV3-2,.,CASSPAPGGTEAFF,TGTGCCAGCAGCCCGGCCCCTGGCGGAACTGAAGCTTTCTTT
.,TRBJ1-1,TRBV6-2/TRBV6-3,.,CASSYDRRTEAFF,TGTGCCAGCAGTTACGACAGGAGAACTGAAGCTTTCTTT
.,TRBJ2-1,TRBV5-1,.,CASSLIPGINEQFF,TGCGCCAGCAGCTTGATCCCGGGAATAAATGAGCAGTTCTTC
.,TRBJ2-2,TRBV5-6,once,CASSMGQNTGELFF,TGTGCCAGCTCGATGGGACAGAACACCGGGGAGCTGTTTTTT
.,TRBJ1-5,TRBV6-5,.,CASSPHRDNQPQHF,TGTGCCAGCAGCCCACACAGGGACAATCAGCCCCAGCATTTT
.,TRBJ1-1,TRBV7-9,.,CASQSQVNTEAFF,TGTGCCTCCCAAAGCCAGGTGAACACTGAAGCTTTCTTT
TRBD2,TRBJ2-1,TRBV2,once,CASSVKWGGEQFF,TGTGCCAGCAGTGTGAAGTGGGGGGGTGAGCAGTTCTTC
.,TRBJ1-4,TRBV6-5,.,CASIRTATNEKLFF,TGTGCCAGCATCCGGACAGCAACTAATGAAAAACTGTTTTTT
TRBD1,TRBJ2-2,TRBV5-1,.,CASSTTTGGANTGELFF,TGCGCCAGCAGCACGACCACAGGGGGAGCGAACACCGGGGAGCTGTTTTTT
.,TRBJ2-7,TRBV18,.,CASSPNGGVSEQYF,TGTGCCAGCTCACCTAACGGGGGCGTCTCCGAGCAGTACTTC
.,TRBJ1-1,TRBV5-6,.,CASSFGTNTEAFF,TGTGCCAGCAGCTTCGGGACCAACACTGAAGCTTTCTTT
.,TRBJ1-4,TRBV5-1,.,CASSGQSGKLFF,TGCGCCAGCAGCGGCCAATCAGGGAAACTGTTTTTT
.,TRBJ2-2,TRBV9,.,CASSVAQHAFGTRNTGELFF,TGTGCCAGCAGCGTAGCTCAGCACGCATTCGGGACGCGGAACACCGGGGAGCTGTTTTTT
TRBD1,TRBJ1-1,TRBV4-1,.,CASSQVRGTAKNTEAFF,TGCGCCAGCAGCCAAGTTCGCGGGACAGCAAAAAACACTGAAGCTTTCTTT
.,TRBJ1-1,TRBV11-2,once,CASSPHLGHTNTEAFF,TGTGCCAGCAGCCCGCACTTAGGACACACTAACACTGAAGCTTTCTTT
TRBD2,TRBJ2-1,TRBV4-1,.,CASSLPGGAYNEQFF,TGCGCCAGCAGCCTCCCGGGGGGGGCCTACAATGAGCAGTTCTTC
TRBD1,TRBJ1-1,TRBV6-6,.,CASIQQGARNTEAFF,TGTGCCAGCATTCAACAGGGGGCGCGGAACACTGAAGCTTTCTTT
.,TRBJ1-1,TRBV9,.,CASSATGTTEAFF,TGTGCCAGCAGCGCGACAGGAACCACTGAAGCTTTCTTT
.,TRBJ1-1,TRBV9,.,CASSVGGINTEAFF,TGTGCCAGCAGCGTAGGAGGGATTAACACTGAAGCTTTCTTT
.,TRBJ2-3,TRBV9,.,CASSVDGSTDTQYF,TGTGCCAGCAGCGTAGACGGAAGCACAGATACGCAGTATTTT
TRBD1,TRBJ1-6,TRBV7-8,.,CASSLQTTGGNSPLHF,TGTGCCAGCAGCTTACAAACGACAGGGGGGAATTCACCCCTCCACTTT
.,TRBJ2-7,TRBV5-6,.,CASSLWTAPLYEQYF,TGTGCCAGCAGCTTGTGGACAGCGCCGCTCTACGAGCAGTACTTC
.,TRBJ2-5,TRBV2,.,CASSRDPPGETQYF,TGTGCCAGCAGTAGAGACCCACCGGGAGAGACCCAGTACTTC
.,TRBJ2-7,TRBV27,.,CASGRGPSTYEQYF,TGTGCCAGCGGACGCGGTCCCTCCACCTACGAGCAGTACTTC
TRBD1,TRBJ1-3,TRBV7-2,.,CASSWTGVENTIYF,TGTGCCAGCAGCTGGACAGGGGTAGAAAACACCATATATTTT
TRBD1,TRBJ1-5,TRBV7-9,.,CASSVGQGPNQPQHF,TGTGCCAGCAGCGTAGGACAGGGGCCCAATCAGCCCCAGCATTTT
TRBD2,TRBJ2-2,TRBV7-9,.,CASSLGAGSTGELFF,TGTGCCAGCAGCTTAGGAGCGGGGAGCACCGGGGAGCTGTTTTTT
.,TRBJ1-6,TRBV2,.,CASSELSPGQNSPLHF,TGTGCCAGCAGTGAATTATCTCCGGGGCAGAATTCACCCCTCCACTTT
.,TRBJ2-7,TRBV7-4,.,CASSFPRPYYEQYF,TGTGCCAGCAGCTTCCCTAGACCTTACTACGAGCAGTACTTC
TRBD1,TRBJ1-6,TRBV19,.,CASSGTGSTGSPLHF,TGTGCCAGTAGCGGGACAGGGTCTACGGGGTCACCCCTCCACTTT
.,TRBJ1-3,TRBV6-5,.,CASSSGTISGNTIYF,TGTGCCAGCAGTTCCGGGACCATCTCTGGAAACACCATATATTTT
.,TRBJ2-7,TRBV10-2,.,CASNREGTYEQYF,TGCGCCAGCAACCGAGAGGGAACTTACGAGCAGTACTTC
TRBD1,TRBJ1-6,TRBV2,.,CASRTGGISPLHF,TGTGCCAGCAGGACAGGGGGCATTTCACCCCTCCACTTT